The present T cell receptor (beta chain) was sequenced within a study of T cell responses to AZD1222 COVID-19 vaccine. The table came from immunoSEQ multiplex PCR; TCRdb's copy has only in-frame clones and leaves some out. The sample carries some 110,000 clones, 92% recorded once. Remarks on this clone: Its antigen is not identified.

The CDR3 length is 13 residues. Germline V CDR1 and CDR2: MNHEY, SMNVEV (reference sequence). Trimming cost V 3 bases and J 5 bases, with 10 bases left between them. Pooling of second doses given at about 4 or about 12 weeks was done. Study results and caveats: Baseline seropositivity characterized only a handful of AZD1222 recipients.

The TCR was taken from an adult who received the AZD1222 COVID-19 vaccine. The sequences come from peripheral blood, collected 28 days after the second AZD1222 dose. V and J are TRBV27 and TRBJ1-2, with D possibly matching TRBD1 (6 bases). CDR3 residues: CASSFDRGYGYTF. CDR3 in DNA: TGTGCCAGCAGTTTCGATAGGGGGTATGGCTACACCTTC.